This record looks at one T cell receptor (beta chain) sequence and its context. What it binds is unknown. The sample comes from a study of T cell responses to AZD1222 COVID-19 vaccine. Regarding the study as a whole: Spike regions recognized by vaccine-associated CD4 TCRs spanned the protein, led by 160-218 and 743-854.

Germline V CDR1 and CDR2: KGHSH, LQKENI. Trimming removed 0 bases at V and 5 bases at J, with 14 bases between. The CDR3 sequence is 16 residues long. The method was immunoSEQ multiplex PCR; TCRdb's version includes in-frame clones alone and lacks a portion of them. The profile shows under 200,000 clones, roughly 90% of them singletons. The clonotype was recovered from an adult who received the AZD1222 COVID-19 vaccine. The chain combines TRBV18 with TRBJ1-5; D is unresolved. The sample here was peripheral blood, taken 28 days after the second AZD1222 dose. CDR3 DNA sequence: TGTGCCAGCTCACCACCGGGCAGCAAGACCCATCAGCCCCAGCATTTT. It translates to CASSPPGSKTHQPQHF. Variable domain in full (rest from reference TRBV18 and TRBJ1-5): NAGVMQNPRHLVRRRGQEARLRCSPMKGHSHVYWYRQLPEEGLKFMVYLQKENIIDESGMPKERFSAEFPKEGPSILRIQQVVRGDSAAYFCASSPPGSKTHQPQHFGDGTRLSIL.